This TCR beta chain was identified in a study of cytomegalovirus exposure and HLA in healthy donors listed by TCRdb under 2017. General notes on the study: An earlier analysis of some 600 of the donors reported approximately 300 Gb of sequence data and about 120 million unique TCR beta sequences obtained from approximately 180 million T cells. An early release covering roughly 580 HLA-typed donors comprised about 320 gigabases of sequencing data and tens of millions of unique TCR sequences. Of the roughly 400 genotyped donors, roughly 80% fell in the genetic ancestry cluster associated with self-reported Caucasian donors. The study aimed to test whether signatures of past pathogen exposure could be identified by cataloging public T cell receptors. Using immunosequencing, the study profiled T cell repertoires from about 620 subjects and related those repertoires to cytomegalovirus serostatus. Besides the first cohort of 666 subjects, a separate validation cohort made up of around 120 different subjects was used. To predict cytomegalovirus infection status, the study brought together high-throughput TCR immunosequencing, statistical association of individual TCRs with disease status, and machine learning. A later analysis re-analyzed previously published TCR beta repertoires from 600 to 850 donors and added high-resolution HLA genotyping to study TCR occurrence patterns. Rather than drawing on any new phenotypic data, the later analysis identified candidate immune exposures from TCR beta sequences and the way those sequences occurred across donors. To decide whether each TCR beta V gene segment behaved as functional or pseudogenic, an earlier analysis of some 570 of the donors relied on high-throughput TCR beta sequencing. Donor age, sex, ethnicity and CMV serostatus were compiled alongside the repertoire data. A later genetic analysis used genome-wide SNP genotypes for 398 of the 666 donors, treating that subset as a discovery cohort. Every discovery cohort repertoire had been produced on one sequencing platform. Both class I and class II loci were covered by HLA typing, at four-digit resolution. The number of donors typed differed by locus, with 629-630 for A, B, C, DRB1 and DQB1, roughly 550 for DQA1, over 600 for DPA1, and over 400 for DPB1. Roughly 5 DR-DQ haplotypes were handled as single units for association and clustering, since linkage in the cohort was strong. On average, roughly 240,000 unique TCR beta nucleotide sequences were sequenced per donor among 398 genotyped donors of the cohort, with roughly 18% of those sequences being non-productive. Here is what the overall study found, with its caveats: A few of the identified cytomegalovirus-associated TCR beta chains were confirmed in vitro to be specific for cytomegalovirus antigens. Sequencing depth was assumed to be roughly uniform across donors in the presence/absence analyses, though that assumption may not hold. Because the 87-base-pair reads could not distinguish some IMGT-functional V segments, including TRBV6-2 and TRBV6-3, those segments were excluded. V-gene and J-gene trimming of TCR beta chains was associated with a missense DCLRE1C variant in a later genetic analysis, and the association was replicated in an independent cohort. A further reported finding was that TCR beta sequences accurately predicted the HLA-A and HLA-B alleles for most subjects in the first cohort. Linkage disequilibrium might explain the correlated functional status among segregating V segments, but an unknown experimental factor could not be ruled out. When HLA alleles, especially DR and DQ, strongly co-occurred, attributing TCR associations to individual alleles was difficult. A group of highly shared sequence variants was considered likely to be a technical artifact of the sequencing pipeline. CMV serostatus was the only immune exposure information available for the cohort. HLA typing was unavailable for some donors at each locus, so association tests used only the typed subset. Several of the top co-occurrence clusters appeared to be linked to parvovirus B19, influenza, CMV and Epstein-Barr virus, according to a later analysis. Because counts were too low, seventeen rarely observed V segments, including chromosome 9 orphons, were excluded from the earlier analysis of 500 to 700 of the donors. In the study, some 160 TCR beta chains were listed as associated with cytomegalovirus. In a later analysis, the rate of TCR association differed among HLA loci, with DRB1 alleles having the most associated TCRs and HLA-C alleles having the fewest. According to the authors, the approach could potentially be generalized to other disease states and immunological phenotypes. At a false discovery rate of 0.05, a later analysis linked about 17,000 TCR beta sequences to specific HLA alleles. Compared with equally common non-associated chains, HLA-associated TCR beta chains in a later analysis were more clonally expanded and had lower generation probabilities. The classifier was reported to diagnose cytomegalovirus status with high specificity and sensitivity in both the original cohort and the validation cohort. In an earlier analysis of fewer than 750 of the donors, most TCR beta V segments were observed in productive rearrangements about 87% or about 30% of the time, broadly matching IMGT annotations. In a later analysis, most CMV-associated TCR beta chains were found to appear HLA-restricted, with HLA associations seemingly driven largely by CMV exposure. Compared with the approximately 720-donor mean, donors in an Asian-associated ancestry cluster had fewer N-insertions in productive TCRs, according to a later genetic analysis. Across donors, most TCR sequences were observed very rarely, whereas some public TCRs were present in many individuals. In this cohort, only TCR beta chains were sequenced, and detectable features were limited by the absence of alpha or paired-chain data.

V is cut back by 1 base and J by 4 bases, with 11 bases in the junction unmatched. CDR1 and CDR2 are read off the germline V gene as SGDLS and YYNGEE. Reading from cysteine to phenylalanine, the CDR3 counts 17 amino acids. Just CDR3 DNA is preserved here, 51 bases in frame from base 1. The cohort consisted of some 670 healthy bone marrow donors. Cohort members were all nominally healthy when sampled, although unrecorded immune exposures were likely present. The donor tested CMV seronegative, placing the donor among the 352 seronegative members of the cohort. Every donor gave a peripheral blood sample, and the peripheral blood mononuclear cells from that sample were used for TCR beta sequencing. The Qiagen DNeasy Blood Extraction Kit was used to extract genomic DNA from the blood cell samples. Turning to this clone: It lacks a known antigen. Base qualities are missing; no much larger clone stands one base away.

The protocol used for the library was the immunoSEQ multiplex PCR assay. The multiplex PCR relied on a mix of 60 forward primers for TCR Vbeta segments and 13 reverse primers for TCR Jbeta segments. The CDR3 region of rearranged TCR beta genes was amplified from genomic DNA with a multiplex PCR assay. The Illumina HiSeq System was used to sequence the amplified TCR beta libraries as 87-base-pair reads. In the original analysis: In a later analysis, tens of millions of unique TCR beta chains were counted across the approximately 670 repertoires, and around 11 million of these chains were shared by at least two donors. A nearest-neighbor algorithm error-corrected the raw reads and collapsed the reads into unique sequences, merging closely related sequences to remove PCR and sequencing errors. V, D and J gene segments were assigned by aligning CDR3 sequences to IMGT reference sequences. For a sequence to be retained, at least a six-nucleotide match to both a V gene segment and a J gene segment was required. A rearrangement was called productive if the CDR3 had no stop codons and remained in frame with V and J, and every other rearrangement was called non-productive. Following IMGT convention, CDR3 was defined as the stretch from the second conserved V-encoded cysteine up to the conserved J-encoded phenylalanine. In an earlier analysis of more than 550 of the donors, sequences lacking an unambiguous match to a single V gene segment were excluded. An earlier analysis of some 610 of the donors called V segments functional above 56.7% productive rearrangements and segregating when the between-donor standard deviation exceeded 5%. A statistical classification framework was developed to diagnose cytomegalovirus status using the catalog of TCR beta chain sequences. In a later analysis, TCR nucleotide sequences were compared against IMGT/GENE-DB human TR gene sequences so that V and J genes could be assigned. The TCRdist pipeline was used in a later analysis to assign CDR3 sequences and most-parsimonious VDJ recombination scenarios. In a later analysis, each TCR beta chain was defined by its CDR3 amino acid sequence together with its V-gene family, and reads without a unique V-gene family were excluded. In a later analysis, 500 to 650 highly shared, low-generation-probability nucleotide sequences were removed to address suspected cross-contamination and a sequencing artifact. In a later analysis, a clonal expansion index for each public chain was calculated from normalized within-repertoire ranks of inferred template counts. In a later analysis, generation probabilities were computed with a VDJ recombination model fitted to out-of-frame rearrangements, and the resulting probabilities were checked against IGoR. In a later analysis, TCR-TCR, TCR-HLA and TCR-CMV co-occurrence was scored with hypergeometric tests, and a repertoire-size bias correction was applied to TCR pairs. To estimate false discovery rates, a later analysis permuted the HLA or CMV assignments 20 times. In a later analysis, co-occurring TCRs were grouped using DBSCAN, with TCRdist sequence similarity added in when clustering inside HLA-allele-positive subsets. Repertoires with fewer than 30,000 or more than 120,000 public chains were left out of co-occurrence clustering, as were five repertoires with anomalous nucleotide sharing. Entries here come from immuneACCESS through TCRdb and include only in-frame sequences with V and J called. Some clones fail to appear in such tables; in the studies checked, an unresolved V gene covers under half of the shortfall, and the cause of the remainder is unknown. From that table come the V and J calls and clone size; the DNA was used to work out D and trimming. This sample has some 190,000 clones in its table, and roughly 82% of those were observed once. About 1.5% of the sample goes to the ten largest clones.

This sequence was found in a middle-aged man in good health and CMV-seronegative. Sequenced input: PBMCs. The V and J genes are TRBV9 and TRBJ2-3, and 8 junction bases match TRBD1. CDR3 protein: CASSVQGAVIEADTQYF. The base sequence is TGTGCCAGCAGCGTACAGGGGGCGGTAATTGAGGCAGATACGCAGTATTTT.